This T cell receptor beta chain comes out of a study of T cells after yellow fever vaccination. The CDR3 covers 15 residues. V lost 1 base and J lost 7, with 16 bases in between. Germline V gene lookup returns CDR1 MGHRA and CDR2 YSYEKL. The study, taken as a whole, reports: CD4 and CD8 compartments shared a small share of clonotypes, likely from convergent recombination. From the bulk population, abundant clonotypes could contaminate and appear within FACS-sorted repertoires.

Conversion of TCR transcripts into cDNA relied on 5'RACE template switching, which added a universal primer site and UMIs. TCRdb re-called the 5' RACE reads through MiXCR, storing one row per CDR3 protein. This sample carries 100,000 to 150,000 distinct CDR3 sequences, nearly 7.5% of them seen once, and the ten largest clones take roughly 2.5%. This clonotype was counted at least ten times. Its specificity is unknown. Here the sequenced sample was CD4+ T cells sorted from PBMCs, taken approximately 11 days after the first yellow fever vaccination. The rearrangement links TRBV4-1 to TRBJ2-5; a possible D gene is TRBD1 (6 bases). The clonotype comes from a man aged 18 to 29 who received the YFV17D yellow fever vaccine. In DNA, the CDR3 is TGCGCCAGCAGCCAAGTGGGGGCGGCAAGAGTGACCCAGTACTTC. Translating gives CASSQVGAARVTQYF.